Below are 14 T cell receptor beta chains sequenced from a single sample in a study of blood T cell repertoires in COVID-19 (TCRdb year 2020). To prepare the library, the immunoSEQ multiplex PCR assay was applied. TCRdb re-hosts the immuneACCESS table, in-frame sequences only. Its copies lack some clones; in the studies checked, an unresolved V gene accounts for under half of them, and the cause for the rest is not known. Present in this sample are about 120,000 clones, 85% to 90% of which were seen just once. 25% to 35% of the sample lies in the top ten. The specimen was peripheral blood. Receptors were obtained from a man aged 65-85 years with active or convalescent COVID-19.

This chain connects TRBV5-4 to TRBJ2-1; possible D gene TRBD1, 5 bases. V was pared by 1 base and J by 1 base, with 12 bases between. Germline loops: CDR1 SGHNT, CDR2 YYREEE (reference sequence). The length of the CDR3 is 16 residues. In nucleotides, the CDR3 is TGTGCCAGCAGCTTGACCCGGAAGGGGTCCTACAATGAGCAGTTCTTC. Protein product: CASSLTRKGSYNEQFF.

This sequence joins TRBV14 and TRBJ1-6; D possibly corresponds to TRBD1 (6 bases). Germline V gene sequence: CDR1 SGHDN, CDR2 FVKESK. The V and J ends lost 0 bases and 8 bases respectively, with 14 bases between them. The CDR3 totals 16 residues. In DNA, the CDR3 is TGTGCCAGCAGCCAAGACGGCAGGGGATGGGATTCACCCCTCCACTTT. This gives the protein CASSQDGRGWDSPLHF.

This clone was counted a single time. The chain recombines TRBV11-3 with TRBJ1-3, with TRBD1 matching over 7 bases. Germline lookup yields CDR1 SGHNT and CDR2 YENEEA. The trim removed 4 bases at V and 3 bases at J, leaving 3 bases unmatched. The CDR3 covers 14 residues. CDR3 in amino acids: CASSSGQVGNTIYF. Written as DNA, the CDR3 is TGTGCCAGCAGCTCAGGACAGGTTGGAAACACCATATATTTT.

The rearrangement uses TRBV6-4 and TRBJ2-3, with D unresolved. Trimming pared 4 bases from V and 0 bases from J, leaving 14 bases between. The germline V gene encodes CDR1 MRHNA and CDR2 SNTAGT. The CDR3 has 16 residues. This CDR3 reads CASSAGFSQSTDTQYF. The CDR3 DNA follows: TGTGCCAGCAGTGCAGGATTCAGTCAGAGCACAGATACGCAGTATTTT.

The rearrangement uses TRBV6-5 and TRBJ2-1; 7 bases map to TRBD1. This CDR3 contains 13 residues. Germline CDR1 and CDR2: MNHEY and SVGAGI. The V segment lost 7 bases and the J segment 8 bases; nucleotides outside the gene matches: 8. This CDR3 is CASKKTGWDEQFF. CDR3 DNA sequence: TGTGCCAGCAAAAAGACAGGGTGGGATGAGCAGTTCTTC.

This chain links TRBV7-9 with TRBJ2-1; TRBD2 matches at 7 bases. V shed 5 bases, J shed 7 bases, and the junction held 11 bases outside the gene matches. The germline CDR1 and CDR2 sequences are SEHNR and FQNEAQ (reference sequence). This CDR3 region has 15 residues. The CDR3 here is CASSTYGTKENEQFF. The DNA for the CDR3 is TGTGCCAGCAGCACATACGGGACTAAAGAGAATGAGCAGTTCTTC.

J is TRBJ2-7 and V is TRBV10-2, with TRBD2 matching over 10 bases. J gave up 6 bases and V 0 bases, and 11 bases lay outside the gene matches. This CDR3 comprises 17 residues. Germline V gene lookup returns CDR1 WSHSY and CDR2 SAAADI. The CDR3 reads CASSESISSGSYSEQYF. The CDR3 bases are TGCGCCAGCAGTGAGTCGATTTCTAGCGGGAGTTATAGCGAGCAGTACTTC.

This rearrangement joins TRBV30 to TRBJ1-4; 10 bases match TRBD1. J lost 7 bases, V lost 5 bases, and 7 bases had no gene match. The CDR3 totals 14 residues. Germline V gene lookup returns CDR1 GTSNPN and CDR2 SVGIG (reference sequence). The CDR3 sequence is CAWGTWTGGEKLFF. Here the CDR3 DNA reads TGTGCCTGGGGGACCTGGACAGGGGGTGAAAAACTGTTTTTT.

The chain is built from TRBV19 and TRBJ1-1; D gene unclear. CDR3 length: 14 amino acids. Germline CDR1 is LNHDA and CDR2 is SQIVND (reference sequence). Deletions cut 3 bases from V and 5 bases from J, with 13 bases between. CDR3 loop: CASSMRSRGTEAFF. CDR3 bases: TGTGCCAGTAGTATGAGGTCTCGAGGGACTGAAGCTTTCTTT.

This chain connects TRBV24-1 to TRBJ1-2; the D is unclear. Germline CDR1 reads KGHDR; CDR2 reads SFDVKD. CDR3 length: 14 amino acids. Trimming removed 7 bases from V and 2 bases from J, with 13 bases in between. The CDR3 DNA follows: TGTGCCACCAGACCAAGAGGGATGAACTATGGCTACACCTTC. Translation gives CATRPRGMNYGYTF.

In DNA form, the CDR3 reads TGTGCCAGCAGCCACCCGGAGGGTGAGCAGTTCTTC. Amino acids: CASSHPEGEQFF. V and J are TRBV3-1 (or the pseudogene TRBV3-2) and TRBJ2-1; maybe TRBD2 (6 bases). Germline CDR1 LGHDT, CDR2 YNNKEL (reference sequence). CDR3 size: 12 residues. Trimming took off 3 bases at V and 9 bases at J, with 9 bases between the two ends.

The chain uses TRBV25-1 and TRBJ2-7; D possibly corresponds to TRBD2 (6 bases). Trimming took off 3 bases at V and 4 bases at J, with 10 bases between the two ends. This CDR3 is built from 13 residues. The germline V gene has CDR1 MGHDK and CDR2 SYGVNS. The CDR3 sequence: CASSDGGMYEQYF. CDR3 sequence (DNA): TGTGCCAGCAGTGATGGGGGGATGTACGAGCAGTACTTC.

The rearrangement joins TRBV3-1 (or the pseudogene TRBV3-2) to TRBJ2-4, with 9 bases aligning to TRBD1. Losses at the gene ends were 4 bases for V and 1 base for J; bases not matched to a gene: 8. Per germline, CDR1 LGHDT and CDR2 YNNKEL (reference sequence). The CDR3 contains 17 residues. As DNA, the CDR3 is TGTGCCAGCAGCCCTGGACAGGGGTTATACGCCAAAAACATTCAGTACTTC. Its protein product is CASSPGQGLYAKNIQYF.

The chain couples TRBV18 to TRBJ2-7, with D perhaps matching TRBD2 (5 bases). The V gene lost 2 bases and the J gene lost 6 bases, with 23 bases spanning the gap. CDR3 length: 17 residues. Per germline, CDR1 KGHSH and CDR2 LQKENI. The DNA for the CDR3 is TGTGCCAGCTCACCATTAGTAGGGAACGACGGGGAAGGCGAGCAGTACTTC. Residues: CASSPLVGNDGEGEQYF. The full variable domain, with the rest looked up from reference TRBV18 and TRBJ2-7, is NAGVMQNPRHLVRRRGQEARLRCSPMKGHSHVYWYRQLPEEGLKFMVYLQKENIIDESGMPKERFSAEFPKEGPSILRIQQVVRGDSAAYFCASSPLVGNDGEGEQYFGPGTRLTVT.